These 23 T cell receptor beta chains came from one sample sequenced in a study of shared clonotypes between healthy human individuals. Only in-frame clones appear in the TCRdb table, and some are missing; sequencing was by immunoSEQ multiplex PCR. The sample records over a million clones, 95% to 99% being singletons. Sequencing was performed on naive CD4+ T cells sorted from blood. Regarding subset: CD45RA+ positively selected. Receptors originate from a man aged 30 to 39 in good health.

This sequence joins TRBV18 and TRBJ1-1; unclear D gene. CDR1 and CDR2 (germline): KGHSH, LQKENI. V was pared by 3 bases and J by 0 bases, with 11 bases between. The CDR3 totals 15 residues. CDR3 bases: TGTGCCAGCTCACCCTCGGGTCCATTGAACACTGAAGCTTTCTTT. Encoded protein: CASSPSGPLNTEAFF.

This clone was picked up one time. The chain has TRBV5-1 and TRBJ2-7, with a possible D match to TRBD1 (5 bases). The CDR3 has 17 amino acids. Germline lookup yields CDR1 SGHRS and CDR2 YFSETQ. Trimming cost V 2 bases and J 2 bases, with 20 bases left between them. CDR3 residues: CASSFRSPSGQAYEQYF. The CDR3 nucleotides are TGCGCCAGCAGCTTTCGCTCCCCGTCTGGACAAGCCTACGAGCAGTACTTC.

This clone is a singleton in its sample. The chain recombines TRBV7-2 with TRBJ2-3; the D gene is possibly TRBD1 (7 bases). Germline V gene sequence: CDR1 SGHTA, CDR2 FQGNSA. The CDR3 consists of 15 residues. V was clipped by 4 bases and J by 10 bases, with 21 bases between them. CDR3 coding DNA: TGTGCCAGCAGCTGGCGGGACAGCCCGTCGGGGTCGCAGTATTTT. This sequence encodes CASSWRDSPSGSQYF.

Concerning this clone itself: Other DNA sequences in the same sample also yield this CDR3. The chain employs TRBV27 and TRBJ1-5; D gene ambiguous. The CDR3 contains 15 residues. V gave up 0 bases and J gave up 2 bases, with 8 bases separating them. Germline CDR1 and CDR2: MNHEY and SMNVEV (reference sequence). In DNA form, the CDR3 reads TGTGCCAGCAGTTTATCCACGACGGGCAATCAGCCCCAGCATTTT. Residues: CASSLSTTGNQPQHF.

The chain recombines TRBV15 with TRBJ2-7, with no clear D. The CDR3 is 14 residues long. Per germline, CDR1 LNHNV and CDR2 YYDKDF (reference sequence). Trimming removed 5 bases from V and 0 bases from J, with 11 bases in between. This CDR3 reads CATSSSRSSYEQYF. The CDR3 region has the DNA TGTGCCACCAGCTCAAGTCGGAGCTCCTACGAGCAGTACTTC.

The rearrangement uses TRBV19 and TRBJ1-5; no reliable D call. V was cut by 1 base and J by 2 bases, with 9 bases left in between. CDR3 length equals 15 residues. Per germline, CDR1 LNHDA and CDR2 SQIVND (reference sequence). CDR3 amino acids: CASSIGQSGNQPQHF. In nucleotides, the CDR3 is TGTGCCAGTAGTATAGGGCAATCCGGCAATCAGCCCCAGCATTTT.

The genes are TRBV27 and TRBJ1-5; 7 nucleotides match TRBD1. The CDR3 runs to 19 residues. The germline gives CDR1 MNHEY, CDR2 SMNVEV (reference sequence). Unmatched junction bases numbered 20, after V lost 4 bases and J lost 5 bases. The CDR3 sequence is CASSSRPHKTGVAYQPQHF. The CDR3 DNA reads TGTGCCAGCAGTTCCCGGCCCCATAAAACAGGGGTTGCGTATCAGCCCCAGCATTTT.

The V call is TRBV2, the J call TRBJ1-2; D might be TRBD1 (6 bases). Between the trimmed V and J ends, which lost 1 base and 7 bases, there was a span of 13 bases. Germline V gene sequence: CDR1 SNHLY, CDR2 FYNNEI. This CDR3 is 14 amino acids long. The CDR3 DNA sequence: TGTGCCAGCAGTGAAGAGGACAGTTACCTTGGCTACACCTTC. Its translation: CASSEEDSYLGYTF.

The genes are TRBV7-2 and TRBJ1-1, with D possibly TRBD1 on 5 matching bases. CDR3 length equals 13 residues. Germline loops: CDR1 SGHTA, CDR2 FQGNSA. Deletions cut 6 bases from V and 1 base from J, with 9 bases between. CDR3 protein: CASRLTGNTEAFF. The CDR3 region has the DNA TGTGCCAGCAGATTAACAGGGAACACTGAAGCTTTCTTT. The full variable domain, with the rest looked up from reference TRBV7-2 and TRBJ1-1, is GAGVSQSPSNKVTEKGKDVELRCDPISGHTALYWYRQSLGQGLEFLIYFQGNSAPDKSGLPSDRFSAERTGGSVSTLTIQRTQQEDSAVYLCASRLTGNTEAFFGQGTRLTVV.

The chain joins TRBV7-9 to TRBJ2-2; 10 bases are a match to TRBD2. V shed 0 bases, J shed 3 bases, and the junction held 7 bases outside the gene matches. CDR1 is SEHNR, CDR2 FQNEAQ, per germline (reference sequence). CDR3 size: 18 residues. CDR3 loop: CASSLAILAGKDTGELFF. Written as DNA, the CDR3 is TGTGCCAGCAGCTTAGCGATACTAGCGGGGAAAGACACCGGGGAGCTGTTTTTT.

V gene TRBV5-4 combines with J gene TRBJ2-2; no clear D gene. With 9 bases removed from V and 5 bases from J, the gap between germline ends came to 17 bases. The CDR3 has 14 amino acids. CDR1 and CDR2 (germline): SGHNT, YYREEE (reference sequence). This chain's CDR3 is CATRRRVVTGELFF. The CDR3 DNA follows: TGTGCCACGCGGCGAAGGGTAGTTACCGGGGAGCTGTTTTTT.

The V and J genes are TRBV29-1 and TRBJ1-1; D is unresolved. The germline V gene encodes CDR1 SQVTM and CDR2 ANQGSEA. Trimming took off 6 bases at V and 1 base at J, with 0 bases between the two ends. This CDR3 has 9 residues. The CDR3: CSVNTEAFF. CDR3 nucleotides: TGCAGCGTGAACACTGAAGCTTTCTTT. The variable domain in full, completed from reference TRBV29-1 and TRBJ1-1, reads SAVISQKPSRDICQRGTSLTIQCQVDSQVTMMFWYRQQPGQSLTLIATANQGSEATYESGFVIDKFPISRPNLTFSTLTVSNMSPEDSSIYLCSVNTEAFFGQGTRLTVV.

The chain recombines TRBV30 with TRBJ2-7; TRBD1 agrees at 7 bases. V trimming: 0 bases; J trimming: 6 bases; junction bases outside the gene matches: 8. Germline V lookup: CDR1 GTSNPN, CDR2 SVGIG (reference sequence). The CDR3 contains 14 residues. The CDR3 coding sequence is TGTGCCTGGAGTGTTTTAGGGGGCGTTTCCGAGCAGTACTTC. It translates to CAWSVLGGVSEQYF.

This rearrangement joins TRBV7-9 to TRBJ1-3, with D perhaps TRBD1 (5 bases). CDR1 is SEHNR and CDR2 is FQNEAQ in the germline V gene (reference sequence). V was trimmed by 0 bases and J by 1 base, leaving 13 bases between them. The CDR3 has 17 residues. The CDR3 sequence is CASSLARLTESGNTIYF. Here the CDR3 DNA reads TGTGCCAGCAGCTTAGCCCGATTGACAGAATCTGGAAACACCATATATTTT.

The rearrangement uses TRBV7-2 and TRBJ1-5, with D possibly being TRBD1 (5 bases). Germline V gene sequence: CDR1 SGHTA, CDR2 FQGNSA. This CDR3 is built from 14 residues. V shed 2 bases and J shed 6 bases, with 11 bases lying between them. As DNA, the CDR3 is TGTGCCAGCAGCTTACAGGGTACAAGTCAGCCCCAGCATTTT. Its protein product is CASSLQGTSQPQHF.

This chain links TRBV7-6 with TRBJ2-1; 11 nucleotides line up with TRBD1. CDR1 and CDR2 from the germline V gene are SGHVS and FNYEAQ. The CDR3 runs 17 residues. V dropped 1 base and J dropped 6; count of bases not matched to a gene: 8. CDR3 sequence: CASSLVSGTGGRNEQFF. The CDR3 DNA reads TGTGCCAGCAGCTTAGTAAGCGGGACAGGGGGTCGCAATGAGCAGTTCTTC.

CDR3 in DNA: TGTGCCAGTAGTATCCGACTCTGGGGCCCCAAGGTCGAGCAGTACTTC. As protein: CASSIRLWGPKVEQYF. The chain links TRBV19 to TRBJ2-7; D is possibly TRBD1 (5 bases). V was pared by 3 bases and J by 6 bases, with 21 bases between. CDR1 LNHDA and CDR2 SQIVND come from the germline V gene (reference sequence). The CDR3 is 16 residues long. The whole variable domain, remainder taken from reference TRBV19 and TRBJ2-7, is DGGITQSPKYLFRKEGQNVTLSCEQNLNHDAMYWYRQDPGQGLRLIYYSQIVNDFQKGDIAEGYSVSREKKESFPLTVTSAQKNPTAFYLCASSIRLWGPKVEQYFGPGTRLTVT.

The gene calls are TRBV15 and TRBJ1-4; D remains ambiguous. The V and J ends lost 3 bases and 7 bases respectively, with 12 bases between them. This CDR3 has 14 residues. In germline, CDR1 is LNHNV, CDR2 YYDKDF (reference sequence). Here the CDR3 DNA reads TGTGCCACCAGCAGCAGTTCCCGGGGTGAAAAACTGTTTTTT. Its translation: CATSSSSRGEKLFF. The whole variable domain, filled in from reference TRBV15 and TRBJ1-4, reads DAMVIQNPRYQVTQFGKPVTLSCSQTLNHNVMYWYQQKSSQAPKLLFHYYDKDFNNEADTPDNFQSRRPNTSFCFLDIRSPGLGDTAMYLCATSSSSRGEKLFFGSGTQLSVL.

The gene calls are TRBV5-6 and TRBJ1-1; no clear D gene. Trimming cost V 1 base and J 0 bases, with 13 bases left between them. Germline assignment: CDR1 SGHDT and CDR2 YYEEEE. The CDR3 length is 16 residues. Written as DNA, the CDR3 is TGTGCCAGCAGCTTGTGGAGACTACGGGTGAACACTGAAGCTTTCTTT. Translated: CASSLWRLRVNTEAFF.

The chain carries TRBV5-5 and TRBJ2-1; D uncertain. The V gene's germline CDR1 is SGHKS and CDR2 YYEKEE (reference sequence). V lost 2 bases, J lost 3 bases, and 9 bases lay in between. The CDR3 has 14 amino acids. Written as DNA, the CDR3 is TGTGCCAGCAGCTTAACGGGCTTCTACAATGAGCAGTTCTTC. Protein: CASSLTGFYNEQFF.

V and J are TRBV5-4 and TRBJ1-2; D remains ambiguous. CDR3 length: 14 amino acids. Germline V gene lookup returns CDR1 SGHNT and CDR2 YYREEE (reference sequence). Trimming shortened V by 4 bases and J by 6 bases, and 16 bases separated the two germline ends. CDR3 sequence (DNA): TGTGCCAGCAGCCGCCCCCGGGTGAAGGATGGCTACACCTTC. This codes for CASSRPRVKDGYTF.

The CDR3 bases are TGTGCCAGCAGTACCCCGGACAGAAATCAGCCCCAGCATTTT. Translating it yields CASSTPDRNQPQHF. This chain connects TRBV6-1 to TRBJ1-5; possible D gene TRBD1, 6 bases. CDR1 MNHNS and CDR2 SASEGT come from the germline V gene. V was trimmed by 5 bases and J by 4 bases, leaving 12 bases between them. The CDR3 length is 14 residues.

The gene calls are TRBV29-1 and TRBJ2-7; D not resolved. CDR1 is SQVTM, CDR2 ANQGSEA, per germline. The germline V and J ends were trimmed by 5 bases and 9 bases, with 14 bases remaining between them. The CDR3 sequence is 11 residues long. The CDR3 DNA sequence: TGCAGCGTTTGGGCCCCTAGTGGGCAGTACTTC. This translates into CSVWAPSGQYF.